The TCR beta chain under discussion was sequenced for a study of T-cell memory formation after mild COVID-19. Broader study findings: Clones that contracted from day 15 to 85 were balanced CD4/CD8, while later expanders leaned CD4+. Researchers report contracting CD4+ clones mostly in CM and EM, with CD8+ clones in EMRA.

TCRdb reanalysed the 5' RACE reads using MiXCR and keeps one entry per CDR3 protein. The repertoire holds about 560,000 distinct CDR3 sequences, with roughly 17% as singletons. This clonotype appeared a few times. Its antigen remains unknown. Input material: PBMCs or a T cell subset sorted from them (not recorded which). The TCR sequence derives from an adult woman who had mild COVID-19 (a few samples of this study predate the infection). Cell type and time point are not known.

The CDR3 DNA follows: TGTGCCAGCTCGGGGGCTAGTTACTCCGAGCAGTACTTC. Translating it yields CASSGASYSEQYF. The gene calls are TRBV18 and TRBJ2-7, with D perhaps TRBD1 (6 bases). Germline V gene lookup returns CDR1 KGHSH and CDR2 LQKENI. CDR3 size: 13 residues. V was trimmed by 6 bases and J by 6 bases, leaving 15 bases between them.